This T cell receptor (beta chain) was retrieved from a study of blood T cell repertoires in COVID-19 (dated by TCRdb to between 2020 and 2021). For the study in its entirety: The collaborator samples originated in the United States, Italy and Spain and spanned the acute and convalescent phases of COVID-19. The prospective study material was composed of cDNA or gDNA derived from T cells, B-cell-depleted T cells, or PBMCs. Subjects who had been exposed to COVID-19, were actively infected with it, or had recovered from it provided the deeply sampled blood TCRbeta repertoires that made up the dataset. A freely available public database, intended as a resource for researchers studying the immune response to SARS-CoV-2, is where the repertoires were released. The samples were drawn from the first 160 participants of the ongoing ImmuneRACE study and from 1,254 subjects provided by 6 global collaborators. Sample metadata almost always included a de-identified subject ID, COVID-19 status, age in years and sex. HLA class I and class II types, where available, came from metadata supplied by the sample provider rather than from assay-based typing.

Inclusive of the bounding cysteine and phenylalanine, the CDR3 is 16 residues long. Just the 48-base CDR3 DNA is kept, in frame starting at base 1. Looking up the germline V gene yields CDR1 SGDLS and CDR2 YYNGEE. Trimming takes 3 bases from V and 4 bases from J, and the germline ends sit 14 bases apart. Notes on this clone: Its antigen is still unknown. No base quality values were provided; no much bigger clone lies one nucleotide off.

Each collaborating institution followed its own protocols to collect whole blood in K2EDTA tubes. For TCRbeta analysis, collaborators shipped samples as frozen whole blood, isolated PBMCs, or DNA extracted from either of those sample types. Broad study findings and their caveats: How much clinical and demographic metadata was included differed by source and by participant, and the metadata was provided uncurated.

TCRbeta CDR3 regions were amplified from genomic DNA by means of the immunoSEQ Assay, a bias-controlled multiplex PCR. As for the original processing: The number of nucleated cells in each sample was estimated by amplification of reference gene primers within the assay. Sequence reads were collapsed and filtered to measure the absolute abundance of every unique TCRbeta CDR3 rearrangement. For each sample, productive Simpson clonality was calculated by taking the square root of Simpson's diversity index across productive rearrangements. TCRdb carries this immuneACCESS record with in-frame sequences only. Its versions omit some clonotypes, under half of them owing to an unresolved V gene in the studies checked, with the rest unexplained. The DNA gave D and trimming, while V, J and clone size come from that table. This sample holds 340,000 or so clones; about four fifths were observed only once. The ten largest clones take up 2.5% to 3% of the sample.

The V and J segments used are TRBV9 and TRBJ1-6; perhaps TRBD1 is the D gene, with 5 bases matching. This TCR came from a man younger than 45 with active or convalescent COVID-19. Sequencing used peripheral blood. The DNA sequence is as follows: TGTGCCAGCAGCGCGAAAGGGGCTTCTTATAATTCACCCCTCCACTTT. The resulting protein is CASSAKGASYNSPLHF. The variable domain in full, with residues beyond the CDR3 obtained from the reference TRBV9 and TRBJ1-6 genes, is DSGVTQTPKHLITATGQRVTLRCSPRSGDLSVYWYQQSLDQGLQFLIQYYNGEERAKGNILERFSAQQFPDLHSELNLSSLELGDSALYFCASSAKGASYNSPLHFGNGTRLTVT.